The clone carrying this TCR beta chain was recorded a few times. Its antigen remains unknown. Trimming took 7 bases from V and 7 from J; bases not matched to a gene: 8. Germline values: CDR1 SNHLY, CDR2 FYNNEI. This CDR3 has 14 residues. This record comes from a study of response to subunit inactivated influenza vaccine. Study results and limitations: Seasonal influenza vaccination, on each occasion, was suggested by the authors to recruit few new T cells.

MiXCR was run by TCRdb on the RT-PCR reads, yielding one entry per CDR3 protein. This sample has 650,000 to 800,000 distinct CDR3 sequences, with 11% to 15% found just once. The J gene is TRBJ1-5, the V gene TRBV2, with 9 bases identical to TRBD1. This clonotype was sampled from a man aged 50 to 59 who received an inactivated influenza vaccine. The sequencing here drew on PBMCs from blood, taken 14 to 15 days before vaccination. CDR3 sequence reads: CASIADRGRQPQHF. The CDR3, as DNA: TGTGCCAGCATAGCGGACAGGGGTCGACAGCCCCAGCATTTT.